This is a list of T cell receptor beta chains from one sample in a study of beta chain features in type 1 diabetes. The assay was immunoSEQ multiplex PCR, and TCRdb's table has in-frame clones only and misses some. The table shows around 53,000 clones, with 60% to 70% occurring only once. What was sequenced was stem cell memory CD4+ T cells from blood. Receptors originate from a woman aged 25 to 39 with type 1 diabetes. Each CDR3 is given with its conserved first and last residue. Expanded clones get a size class; other rows say once, few or many, or leave the size out.

v_gene: TRBV29-1; abundance: .; CDR3aa: CSVRRQGVMNTEAFF
v_gene: TRBV5-4; abundance: .; CDR3aa: CASSLGPAGANYGYTF
v_gene: TRBV29-1; abundance: few; CDR3aa: CSVENTKNTEAFF
v_gene: TRBV9; abundance: .; CDR3aa: CASSVGGTSFHEQYF
v_gene: TRBV5-1; abundance: .; CDR3aa: CASSLVSKDTQYF
v_gene: TRBV30; abundance: .; CDR3aa: CAWIRWTSGLGETQYF
v_gene: TRBV6-6; abundance: .; CDR3aa: CATEAGVSYEQYF
v_gene: TRBV30; abundance: few; CDR3aa: CASPGQGTGTDTQYF
v_gene: TRBV25-1; abundance: .; CDR3aa: CASSSTGSTTDTQYF
v_gene: TRBV30; abundance: .; CDR3aa: CASQENTEAFF
v_gene: TRBV6-5; abundance: few; CDR3aa: CASSPREGVETQYF